The following is a T cell receptor beta chain sequence with its context. Extracted RNA was reverse transcribed, and the resulting cDNA served as sequencing template. TCRdb's copy holds only in-frame clones and misses some; the assay was immunoSEQ multiplex PCR. This table has over 150,000 clones, just over 55% appearing once. The data stem from a study of CD8+ T cells in alopecia areata. Germline V gene sequence: CDR1 GTSNPN, CDR2 SVGIG (reference sequence). CDR3 length: 13 residues. V shed 1 base and J shed 4 bases, with 8 bases lying between them. Specimen: CD8+ T cells sorted from blood. The source of this sequence is a human donor in good health. This chain joins TRBV30 and TRBJ1-5; a possible D gene is TRBD1 (5 bases). In nucleotides, the CDR3 is TGTGCCTGGAGTGAGGGGCGGAATCAGCCCCAGCATTTT. It yields the protein CAWSEGRNQPQHF.